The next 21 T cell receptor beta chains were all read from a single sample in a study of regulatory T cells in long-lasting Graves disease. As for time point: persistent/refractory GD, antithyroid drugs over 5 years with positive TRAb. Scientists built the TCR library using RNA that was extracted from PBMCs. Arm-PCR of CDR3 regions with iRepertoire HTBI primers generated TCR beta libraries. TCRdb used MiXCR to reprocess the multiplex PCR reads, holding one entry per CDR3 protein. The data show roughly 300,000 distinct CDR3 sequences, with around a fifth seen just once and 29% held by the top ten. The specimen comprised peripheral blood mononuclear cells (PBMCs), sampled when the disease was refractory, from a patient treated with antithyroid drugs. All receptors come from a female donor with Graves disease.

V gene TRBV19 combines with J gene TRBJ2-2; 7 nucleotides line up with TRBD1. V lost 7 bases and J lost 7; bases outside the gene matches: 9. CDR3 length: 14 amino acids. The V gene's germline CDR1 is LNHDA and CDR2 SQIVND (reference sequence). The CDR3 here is CASIKDREYGELFF. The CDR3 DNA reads TGTGCCAGTATTAAAGACAGGGAGTACGGGGAGCTGTTTTTT.

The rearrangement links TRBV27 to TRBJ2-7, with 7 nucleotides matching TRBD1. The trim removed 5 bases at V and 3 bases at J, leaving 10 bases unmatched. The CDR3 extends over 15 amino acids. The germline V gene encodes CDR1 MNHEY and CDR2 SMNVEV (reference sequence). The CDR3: CASSPRAGGSYEQYF. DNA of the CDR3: TGTGCCAGCAGTCCTCGTGCAGGGGGTAGCTACGAGCAGTACTTC.

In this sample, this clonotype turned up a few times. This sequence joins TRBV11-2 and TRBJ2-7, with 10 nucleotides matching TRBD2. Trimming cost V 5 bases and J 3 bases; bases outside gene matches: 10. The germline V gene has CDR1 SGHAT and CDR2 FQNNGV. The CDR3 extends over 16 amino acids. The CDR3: CASSPRTSGTFYEQYF. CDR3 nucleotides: TGTGCCAGCAGCCCCCGGACTAGCGGCACGTTCTACGAGCAGTACTTC. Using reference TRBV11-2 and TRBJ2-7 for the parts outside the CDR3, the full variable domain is EAGVAQSPRYKIIEKRQSVAFWCNPISGHATLYWYQQILGQGPKLLIQFQNNGVVDDSQLPKDRFSAERLKGVDSTLKIQPAKLEDSAVYLCASSPRTSGTFYEQYFGPGTRLTVT.

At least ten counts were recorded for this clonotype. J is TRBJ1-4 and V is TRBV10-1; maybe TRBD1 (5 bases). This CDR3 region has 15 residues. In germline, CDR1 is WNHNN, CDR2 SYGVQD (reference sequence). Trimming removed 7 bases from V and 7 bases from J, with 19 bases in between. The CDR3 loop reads CASTSNRNRREKLFF. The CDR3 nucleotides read TGCGCCAGCACTTCAAACAGGAACCGACGTGAAAAACTGTTTTTT.

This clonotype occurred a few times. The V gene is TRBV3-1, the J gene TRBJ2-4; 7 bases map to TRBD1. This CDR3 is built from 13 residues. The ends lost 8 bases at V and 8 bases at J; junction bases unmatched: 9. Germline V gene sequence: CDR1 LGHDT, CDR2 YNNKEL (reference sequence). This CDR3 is CASGQTGRDIQYF. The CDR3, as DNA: TGTGCCAGCGGACAGACAGGGCGGGACATTCAGTACTTC.

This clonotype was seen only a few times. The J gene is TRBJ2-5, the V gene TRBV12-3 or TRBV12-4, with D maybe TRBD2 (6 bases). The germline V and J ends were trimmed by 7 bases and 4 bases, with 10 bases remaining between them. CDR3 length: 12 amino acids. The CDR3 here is CASTSSGETQYF. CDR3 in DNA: TGTGCCAGCACAAGTAGCGGAGAGACCCAGTACTTC.

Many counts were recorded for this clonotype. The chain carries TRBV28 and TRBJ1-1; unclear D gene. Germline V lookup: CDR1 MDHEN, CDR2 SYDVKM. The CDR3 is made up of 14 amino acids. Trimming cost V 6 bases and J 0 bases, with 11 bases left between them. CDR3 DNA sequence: TGTGCCAGCAGGGACCCGGGGATGAACACTGAAGCTTTCTTT. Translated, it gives CASRDPGMNTEAFF.

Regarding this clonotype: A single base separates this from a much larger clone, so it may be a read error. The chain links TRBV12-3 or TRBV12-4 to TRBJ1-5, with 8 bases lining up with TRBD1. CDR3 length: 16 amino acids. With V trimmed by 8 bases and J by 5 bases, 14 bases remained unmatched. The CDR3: CASANTWAGGDQPQHF. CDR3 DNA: TGTGCCAGCGCCAACACCTGGGCAGGGGGCGATCAGCCCCAGCATTTT.

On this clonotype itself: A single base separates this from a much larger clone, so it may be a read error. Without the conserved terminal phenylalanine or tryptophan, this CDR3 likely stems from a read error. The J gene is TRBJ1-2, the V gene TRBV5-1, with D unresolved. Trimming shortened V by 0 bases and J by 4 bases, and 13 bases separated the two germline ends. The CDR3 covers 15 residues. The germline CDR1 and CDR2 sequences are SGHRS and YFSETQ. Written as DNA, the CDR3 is TGCGCCAGCAGCTTGGGTACCCACCTTCTCTATGGCTACACCTCC. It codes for CASSLGTHLLYGYTS.

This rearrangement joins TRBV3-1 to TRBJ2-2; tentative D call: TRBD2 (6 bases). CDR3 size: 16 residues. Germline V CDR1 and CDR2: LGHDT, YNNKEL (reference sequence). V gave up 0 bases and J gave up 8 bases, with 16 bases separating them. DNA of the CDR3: TGTGCCAGCAGCCAAGATCAACGGGGGTATTTTGGGGAGCTGTTTTTT. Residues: CASSQDQRGYFGELFF.

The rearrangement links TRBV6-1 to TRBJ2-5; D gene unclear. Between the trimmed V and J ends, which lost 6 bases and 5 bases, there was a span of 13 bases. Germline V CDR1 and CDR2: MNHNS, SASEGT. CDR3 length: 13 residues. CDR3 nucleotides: TGTGCCAGCAGGCTAACTCTTCGGGAGACCCAGTACTTC. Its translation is CASRLTLRETQYF.

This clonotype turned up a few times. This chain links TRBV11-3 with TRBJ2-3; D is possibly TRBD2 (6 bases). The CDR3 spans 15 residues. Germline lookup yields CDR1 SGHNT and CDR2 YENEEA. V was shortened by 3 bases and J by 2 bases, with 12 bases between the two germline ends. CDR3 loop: CASSLRRGHTDTQYF. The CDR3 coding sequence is TGTGCCAGCAGCTTGAGGAGGGGCCACACAGATACGCAGTATTTT.

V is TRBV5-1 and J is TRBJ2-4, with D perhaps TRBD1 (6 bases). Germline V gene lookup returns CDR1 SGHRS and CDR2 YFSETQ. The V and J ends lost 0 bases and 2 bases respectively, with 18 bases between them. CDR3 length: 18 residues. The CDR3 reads CASSLVSGQKASKNIQYF. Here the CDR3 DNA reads TGCGCCAGCAGCTTGGTCTCGGGACAAAAGGCATCCAAAAACATTCAGTACTTC.

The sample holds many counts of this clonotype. The CDR3 here is CASSQGRQGSGYTF. The DNA of the CDR3 is TGTGCCAGCAGCCAAGGTCGACAGGGAAGTGGCTACACCTTC. This chain uses TRBV14 with TRBJ1-2, with 7 bases matching TRBD1. The V gene end was trimmed by 1 base and the J gene end by 7 bases; junction bases not matched to a gene: 6. This CDR3 has 14 amino acids. CDR1 and CDR2 from the germline V gene are SGHDN and FVKESK.

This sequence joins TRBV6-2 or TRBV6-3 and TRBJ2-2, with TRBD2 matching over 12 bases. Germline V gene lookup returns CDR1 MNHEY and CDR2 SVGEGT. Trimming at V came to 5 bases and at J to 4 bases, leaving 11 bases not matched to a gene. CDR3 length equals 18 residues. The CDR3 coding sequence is TGTGCCAGCAGTCACAATCCGGGACTAGCGGGTCGCACCGGGGAGCTGTTTTTT. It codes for CASSHNPGLAGRTGELFF.

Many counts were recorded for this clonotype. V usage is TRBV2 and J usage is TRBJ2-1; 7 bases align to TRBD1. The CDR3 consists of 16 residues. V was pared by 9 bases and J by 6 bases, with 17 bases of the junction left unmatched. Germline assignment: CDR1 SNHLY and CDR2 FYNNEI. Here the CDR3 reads CASSRGSLIGLNEQFF. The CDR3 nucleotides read TGTGCCAGTAGCAGGGGGAGCCTGATAGGGCTCAATGAGCAGTTCTTC.

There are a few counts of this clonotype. The CDR3 DNA reads TGCAGTGCCTGGGGCGGGACACAATACGAGCAGTACTTC. As protein: CSAWGGTQYEQYF. The gene calls are TRBV20-1 and TRBJ2-7; D might be TRBD1 or TRBD2, each matching 6 bases. There are 13 residues in the CDR3. Trimming took off 6 bases at V and 4 bases at J, with 16 bases between the two ends. Per the germline V gene, CDR1 is DFQATT and CDR2 is SNEGSKA (reference sequence).

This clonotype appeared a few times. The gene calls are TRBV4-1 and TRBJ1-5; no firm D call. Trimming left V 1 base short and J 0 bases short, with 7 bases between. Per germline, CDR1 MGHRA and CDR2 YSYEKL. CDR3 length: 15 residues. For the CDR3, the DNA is TGCGCCAGCAGCCAAGCTCAGTATAGCAATCAGCCCCAGCATTTT. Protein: CASSQAQYSNQPQHF.

The DNA of the CDR3 is TGTGCCAGCAGCTTTGGGGTAGCCCTGGACACTGAAGCTTTCTTT. Protein product: CASSFGVALDTEAFF. This chain joins TRBV12-3 or TRBV12-4 and TRBJ1-1; D is undetermined. The CDR3 loop spans 15 amino acids. Trimming removed 6 bases at V and 3 bases at J, with 17 bases between.

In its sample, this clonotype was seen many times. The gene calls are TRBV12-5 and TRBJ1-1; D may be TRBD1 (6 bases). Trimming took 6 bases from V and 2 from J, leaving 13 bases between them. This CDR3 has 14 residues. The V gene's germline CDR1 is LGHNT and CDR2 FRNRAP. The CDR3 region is CASGDPQGNTEAFF. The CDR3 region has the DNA TGTGCTAGTGGGGACCCACAGGGAAACACTGAAGCTTTCTTT.

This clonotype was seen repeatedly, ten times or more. CDR3 loop: CASSYHAGDTEAFF. In DNA, the CDR3 is TGTGCCAGCAGTTACCATGCCGGGGATACTGAAGCTTTCTTT. This rearrangement joins TRBV6-5 to TRBJ1-1, with D uncertain. This CDR3 is built from 14 residues. The V gene's germline CDR1 is MNHEY and CDR2 SVGAGI. Trimming cost V 2 bases and J 5 bases, with 12 bases left between them.